This paragraph covers one TCR beta chain sequence. The sample is drawn from a study of blood T cell repertoires in COVID-19. Study at large: T cells, B-cell-depleted T cells, or PBMCs provided the cDNA or gDNA that served as material.

The repertoire was sequenced with immunoSEQ multiplex PCR; TCRdb's copy has only in-frame clones and lacks some. The sample has tens of thousands of clones, around 91% seen once. The TCR sequence derives from a man aged 70-80 years with active or convalescent COVID-19. Material for sequencing was peripheral blood.

The CDR3 region has the DNA TGTGCCAGTAGTATCGACAGGGTGGGCACCGGGGAGCTGTTTTTT. It specifies CASSIDRVGTGELFF. The chain uses TRBV19 and TRBJ2-2; 7 bases agree with TRBD1. The CDR3 length is 15 residues. The junction had 5 bases not matched to a gene; V was cut back by 3 bases and J by 4 bases. CDR1 is LNHDA, CDR2 SQIVND, per germline (reference sequence).